This entry concerns a single TCR beta chain. The data stem from a study of blood T cell repertoires in COVID-19. Everyone who took part was roughly 18 to 90 years old, and they came from about two dozen US areas. Participants' reported clinical history set cohort assignment. Authors' data handling: Estimation of nucleated cell counts was performed using reference gene primer amplification. Libraries were prepared by immunoSEQ multiplex PCR; TCRdb keeps only in-frame clonotypes and omits some of them. V and J calls and clone size are copied from that table; D and trimming were computed from the DNA. The sample lists 200,000 to 250,000 clones; roughly four fifths were seen once. The V gene end was trimmed by 9 bases and the J gene end by 2 bases; junction bases not matched to a gene: 14. The germline gives CDR1 KGHDR, CDR2 SFDVKD. The CDR3 covers 16 residues.

J is TRBJ2-5 and V is TRBV24-1; 7 bases are a match to TRBD2. The receptor was isolated from a man in his forties who had recovered from COVID-19. Sequencing used PBMCs or T cells enriched from blood (not recorded which). The CDR3, as DNA: TGTGCCACCTCCCGACGACCTACTAGCGCGCAAGAGACCCAGTACTTC. Its protein product is CATSRRPTSAQETQYF.